What follows describes a single TCR beta chain. Its target is not known. It was 5'RACE with constant-segment primers that produced the TCR alpha and TCR beta cDNA libraries, which carried sample barcodes and UMIs. TCRdb used MiXCR to reprocess the 5' RACE reads, holding one entry per CDR3 protein. Of about 620,000 distinct CDR3 sequences detected, roughly 18% appear once; the ten largest clones hold more than 10%. These data are taken from a study of T-cell memory formation after mild COVID-19. About the study: TCR clusters were mostly donor specific. Whole-study results and caveats: The main location of contracting CD4+ clones was CM and EM, and that of contracting CD8+ clones was EMRA. Some clones that responded were present in memory (sampled pre-infection), which suggests cross-reactive memory joined.

The V end lost 1 base, the J end lost 7 bases, and 16 bases lay between the germline ends. The CDR3 runs to 15 residues. Germline CDR1 and CDR2: SEHNR and FQNEAQ (reference sequence). This sequence was found in an adult woman who had mild COVID-19 (a few samples of this study predate the infection). Cell type and time point are not known. Sequencing used PBMCs or a T cell subset sorted from them (not recorded which). The rearrangement joins TRBV7-9 to TRBJ1-2; a possible D gene is TRBD1 (5 bases). The DNA of the CDR3 is TGTGCCAGCAGCTTAGTTACAGGACCCACATGTGGCTACACCTTC. Amino acid sequence: CASSLVTGPTCGYTF.